Each of the 13 T cell receptor beta chains below was sequenced from the same sample in a study of T cell responses to AZD1222 COVID-19 vaccine. Assay: immunoSEQ multiplex PCR; the TCRdb copy retains only in-frame clones and omits some. The sample lists 78,000 or so clones; around three quarters were seen once. The specimen was peripheral blood, collected 28 days after the second AZD1222 dose. These receptor sequences come from an adult who received the AZD1222 COVID-19 vaccine.

In nucleotides, the CDR3 is TGCAGTGCTAGTAGCGACCGGACAGGGGATGAGCAGTACTTC. It is translated as CSASSDRTGDEQYF. The gene calls are TRBV20-1 and TRBJ2-7, with 9 bases that match TRBD1. The V segment lost 3 bases and the J segment 7 bases; nucleotides outside the gene matches: 10. The germline V gene has CDR1 DFQATT and CDR2 SNEGSKA (reference sequence). The CDR3 is 14 amino acids.

This clone was detected once. CDR3 sequence reads: CASRTALFSGNTIYF. The CDR3 DNA follows: TGTGCCAGCAGGACGGCCCTCTTCTCTGGAAACACCATATATTTT. The chain combines TRBV6-1 with TRBJ1-3; D call uncertain. Trimming removed 6 bases at V and 0 bases at J, with 12 bases between. The CDR3 length is 15 residues. CDR1 is MNHNS and CDR2 is SASEGT in the germline V gene.

The chain has TRBV5-6 and TRBJ1-2; D unclear. Per the germline V gene, CDR1 is SGHDT and CDR2 is YYEEEE. The CDR3 runs 13 residues. With 4 bases removed from V and 4 bases from J, the gap between germline ends came to 11 bases. The CDR3 coding sequence is TGTGCCAGCAGCCCGGGCCAAAGCTATGGCTACACCTTC. This translates into CASSPGQSYGYTF.

The chain employs TRBV28 and TRBJ2-1; 7 positions match TRBD1. The CDR3 covers 14 residues. Germline V gene data show CDR1 as MDHEN and CDR2 as SYDVKM. The junction had 7 bases not matched to a gene; V was cut back by 5 bases and J by 6 bases. CDR3 DNA: TGTGCCAGCAGTCCTTACAGGGGCGGCAATGAGCAGTTCTTC. It is translated as CASSPYRGGNEQFF.

This rearrangement joins TRBV29-1 to TRBJ2-3; D uncertain. Germline CDR1 SQVTM, CDR2 ANQGSEA. CDR3 length: 13 residues. Trimming removed 3 bases from V and 8 bases from J, with 15 bases in between. Written as DNA, the CDR3 is TGCAGCGTTGATGCAGGCGCTGGCGGTACGCAGTATTTT. It encodes CSVDAGAGGTQYF.

The chain has TRBV19 and TRBJ2-2; no firm D call. V was cut by 2 bases and J by 7 bases, with 8 bases left in between. This CDR3 spans 13 amino acids. The germline gives CDR1 LNHDA, CDR2 SQIVND (reference sequence). The CDR3 here is CASSIKLYGELFF. The DNA of the CDR3 is TGTGCCAGTAGTATAAAACTTTACGGGGAGCTGTTTTTT.

The V and J genes are TRBV6-1 and TRBJ2-7, with D possibly matching TRBD1 (5 bases). The length of the CDR3 is 14 residues. Germline V gene sequence: CDR1 MNHNS, CDR2 SASEGT. V lost 3 bases and J lost 2, with 11 bases in between. The CDR3, as DNA: TGTGCCAGCAGTGATGGGGCTTTCACCTACGAGCAGTACTTC. Its translation is CASSDGAFTYEQYF.

The sample holds one count of this clone. The rearrangement links TRBV28 to TRBJ2-2, with D unresolved. CDR3 length: 12 residues. Germline CDR1 is MDHEN and CDR2 is SYDVKM. Trimming took off 6 bases at V and 7 bases at J, with 9 bases between the two ends. In nucleotides, the CDR3 is TGTGCCAGCAGGCTAGTTGTCGGGGAGCTGTTTTTT. Amino acids: CASRLVVGELFF.

This chain links TRBV2 with TRBJ2-7; unclear D gene. Trimming removed 6 bases from V and 5 bases from J, with 14 bases in between. CDR3 length: 13 amino acids. Germline V CDR1 and CDR2: SNHLY, FYNNEI. CDR3 protein: CASRFLERDEQYF. The CDR3 nucleotides read TGTGCCAGCAGGTTCTTGGAAAGGGACGAGCAGTACTTC.

The V gene is TRBV5-1, the J gene TRBJ2-5, with D possibly being TRBD1 (5 bases). V shed 3 bases and J shed 2 bases, with 8 bases lying between them. This CDR3 region has 13 residues. Germline V CDR1 and CDR2: SGHRS, YFSETQ. The CDR3 nucleotides are TGCGCCAGCAGCTCGACAGCTCAAGAGACCCAGTACTTC. Translated, it gives CASSSTAQETQYF.

This clone turned up a few times. The chain recombines TRBV19 with TRBJ2-1, with 8 bases that match TRBD2. This CDR3 comprises 15 residues. Germline V gene sequence: CDR1 LNHDA, CDR2 SQIVND (reference sequence). Trimming at V came to 6 bases and at J to 3 bases, leaving 7 bases not matched to a gene. CDR3 nucleotide sequence: TGTGCCAGTAGGGAAGCGGGAGTGTTCTACAATGAGCAGTTCTTC. Translating it yields CASREAGVFYNEQFF. The full variable domain, with the rest looked up from reference TRBV19 and TRBJ2-1, is DGGITQSPKYLFRKEGQNVTLSCEQNLNHDAMYWYRQDPGQGLRLIYYSQIVNDFQKGDIAEGYSVSREKKESFPLTVTSAQKNPTAFYLCASREAGVFYNEQFFGPGTRLTVL.

The chain links TRBV19 to TRBJ1-5; weak D call: TRBD1 (5 bases). This CDR3 is built from 14 residues. Trimming left V 6 bases short and J 8 bases short, with 17 bases between. CDR1 is LNHDA and CDR2 is SQIVND in the germline V gene (reference sequence). The CDR3 region is CASRPNGGYEPQHF. CDR3 in DNA: TGTGCCAGTAGGCCGAACGGGGGTTATGAGCCCCAGCATTTT. Full variable domain (outside the CDR3, taken from reference TRBV19 and TRBJ1-5): DGGITQSPKYLFRKEGQNVTLSCEQNLNHDAMYWYRQDPGQGLRLIYYSQIVNDFQKGDIAEGYSVSREKKESFPLTVTSAQKNPTAFYLCASRPNGGYEPQHFGDGTRLSIL.

This clone was picked up one time. V is TRBV4-2 and J is TRBJ2-2, with D tentatively TRBD1 (5 bases). The CDR3 runs to 17 residues. V lost 0 bases, J lost 7 bases, and 18 bases lay in between. The germline V gene encodes CDR1 LGHNA and CDR2 YNFKEQ. CDR3 in amino acids: CASSQEPYGQGIGELFF. DNA for the CDR3: TGTGCCAGCAGCCAAGAACCCTATGGGCAGGGCATCGGGGAGCTGTTTTTT.